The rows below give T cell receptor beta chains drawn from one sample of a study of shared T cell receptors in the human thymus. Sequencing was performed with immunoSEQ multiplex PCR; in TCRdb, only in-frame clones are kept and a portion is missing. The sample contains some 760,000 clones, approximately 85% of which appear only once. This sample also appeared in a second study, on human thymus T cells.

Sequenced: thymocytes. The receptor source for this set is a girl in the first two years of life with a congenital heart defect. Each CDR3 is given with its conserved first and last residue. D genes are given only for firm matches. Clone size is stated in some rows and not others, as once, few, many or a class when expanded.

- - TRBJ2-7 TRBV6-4 CASSRTPEDEQYF TGTGCCAGCAGCCGAACCCCAGAAGACGAGCAGTACTTC
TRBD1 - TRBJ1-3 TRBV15 CATSSGTGSIGSGNTIYF TGTGCCACCAGCAGCGGGACAGGATCTATCGGGTCTGGAAACACCATATATTTT
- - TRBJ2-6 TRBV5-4 CASRFGFSGANVLTF TGTGCCAGCAGATTCGGGTTTTCTGGGGCCAACGTCCTGACTTTC
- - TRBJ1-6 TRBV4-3 CASSQTPRANSDSPLHF TGCGCCAGCAGCCAAACCCCCAGGGCAAACTCGGATTCACCCCTCCACTTT
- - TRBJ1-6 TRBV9 CASSVVAGWNSPLHF TGTGCCAGCAGCGTAGTCGCAGGGTGGAATTCACCCCTCCACTTT
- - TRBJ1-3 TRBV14 CASSHASTRQENTSSGNTIYF TGTGCCAGCAGCCACGCCTCTACAAGACAGGAGAATACTTCCTCTGGAAACACCATATATTTT
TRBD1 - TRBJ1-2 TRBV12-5 CASGSHLRDSTYGYTF TGTGCTAGTGGTTCTCATCTCCGGGACAGCACCTATGGCTACACCTTC
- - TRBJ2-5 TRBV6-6 CASSKGGGPPQETQYF TGTGCCAGCAGCAAGGGGGGAGGGCCCCCTCAAGAGACCCAGTACTTC
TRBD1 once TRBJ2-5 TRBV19 CASSPLDRGPTGETQYF TGTGCCAGTAGTCCGCTGGACAGGGGGCCTACCGGGGAGACCCAGTACTTC
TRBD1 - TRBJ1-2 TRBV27 CASRKGDRDNYGYTF TGTGCCAGCAGGAAAGGGGACAGGGATAACTATGGCTACACCTTC
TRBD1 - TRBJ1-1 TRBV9 CASSRRTGGWWDTEAFF TGTGCCAGCAGCCGAAGGACAGGGGGCTGGTGGGACACTGAAGCTTTCTTT
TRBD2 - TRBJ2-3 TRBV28 CASSLSAGGRDTQYF TGTGCCAGCAGTTTATCGGCGGGGGGCCGAGATACGCAGTATTTT
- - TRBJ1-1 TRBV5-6 CASSLNLHTEAFF TGTGCCAGCAGCTTAAATCTCCACACTGAAGCTTTCTTT
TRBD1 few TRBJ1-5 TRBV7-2 CASSPRTGFRNQPQHF TGTGCCAGCAGCCCACGGACAGGCTTCAGAAATCAGCCCCAGCATTTT
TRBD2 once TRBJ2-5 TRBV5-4 CASSLELAGEETQYF TGTGCCAGCAGCTTGGAACTAGCGGGGGAGGAGACCCAGTACTTC
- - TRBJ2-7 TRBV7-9 CASSHRDTRAGYEQYF TGTGCCAGCAGCCACCGGGACACTCGAGCGGGGTACGAGCAGTACTTC
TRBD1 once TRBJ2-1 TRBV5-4 CASSSRDRGNEQFF TGTGCCAGCAGCTCCCGGGACAGGGGGAACGAGCAGTTCTTC
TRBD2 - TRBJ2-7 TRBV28 CASRDGLAGGTYYEQYF TGTGCCAGCAGGGACGGACTAGCGGGGGGTACTTACTACGAGCAGTACTTC
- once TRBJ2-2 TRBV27 CASSIQQGGGTGELFF TGTGCCAGCAGTATCCAACAGGGCGGGGGCACCGGGGAGCTGTTTTTT
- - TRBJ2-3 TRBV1 CTSSQGGPGGGGTDTQYF TGCACCAGCAGCCAAGGTGGCCCTGGAGGCGGGGGCACAGATACGCAGTATTTT
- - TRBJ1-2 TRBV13 CASSLGALSQATNYGYTF TGTGCCAGCAGCTTAGGTGCCCTTTCTCAAGCGACTAACTATGGCTACACCTTC
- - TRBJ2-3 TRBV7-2 CASSLVGQITDTQYF TGTGCCAGCAGCTTAGTTGGACAGATCACAGATACGCAGTATTTT